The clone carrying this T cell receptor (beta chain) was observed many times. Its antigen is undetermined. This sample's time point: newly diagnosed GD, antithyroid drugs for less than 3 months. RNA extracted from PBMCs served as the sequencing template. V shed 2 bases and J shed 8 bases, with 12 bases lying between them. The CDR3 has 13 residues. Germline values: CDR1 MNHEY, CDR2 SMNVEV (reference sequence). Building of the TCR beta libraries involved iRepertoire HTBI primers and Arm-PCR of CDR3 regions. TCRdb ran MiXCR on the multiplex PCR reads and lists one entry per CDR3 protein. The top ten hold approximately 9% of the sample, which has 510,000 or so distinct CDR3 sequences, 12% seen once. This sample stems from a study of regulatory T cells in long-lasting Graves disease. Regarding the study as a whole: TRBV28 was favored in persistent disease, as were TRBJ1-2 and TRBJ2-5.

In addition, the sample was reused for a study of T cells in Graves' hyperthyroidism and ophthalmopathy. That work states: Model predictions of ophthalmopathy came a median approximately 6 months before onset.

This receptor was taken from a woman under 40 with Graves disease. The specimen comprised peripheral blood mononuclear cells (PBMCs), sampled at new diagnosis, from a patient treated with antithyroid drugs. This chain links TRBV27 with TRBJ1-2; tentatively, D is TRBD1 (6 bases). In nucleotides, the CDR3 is TGTGCCAGCAGTTTAAACAGGGCTGGGGGCTACACCTTC. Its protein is CASSLNRAGGYTF.